This TCR beta chain was captured by sequencing in a study of T cells in women clearing cervical HPV infection. Study-level background: Case blood drawn at lesion detection; control blood after infection cleared.

Findings and caveats of the study: Cases and controls were distinguished at AUC around 0.8 by richness and V genes.

Remarks on this clone: Its antigen is not identified. The missing CDR3 end, 3 residues past where the read stops, is filled in from the germline J gene.

Sequenced by immunoSEQ multiplex PCR; TCRdb stores in-frame clones only, minus some. This sample's clone table lists tens of thousands of clones. HPV was found by MY09/MY11 PCR and dot-blot genotyping. V gave up 3 bases and J gave up 7 bases; unmatched junction bases: 13. The CDR3 spans 16 residues. CDR1 and CDR2 from the germline V gene are KGHSH and LQKENI. This rearrangement joins TRBV18 to TRBJ2-5, with 8 bases that match TRBD1. This TCR came from a woman between 18 and 69 years old with a cervical HPV16 infection that either progressed to CIN3+ or cleared (not recorded which). Sequenced sample: blood buffy coat. CDR3 sequence: CASSPNRQGNWGTQYF. The covered CDR3 bases are TGTGCCAGCTCACCTAACCGACAGGGGAATTGGGGGACC. The complete variable domain, with remaining parts taken from reference TRBV18 and TRBJ2-5, reads NAGVMQNPRHLVRRRGQEARLRCSPMKGHSHVYWYRQLPEEGLKFMVYLQKENIIDESGMPKERFSAEFPKEGPSILRIQQVVRGDSAAYFCASSPNRQGNWGTQYFGPGTRLLVL.